The 11 T cell receptor beta chains reported below all come from one sample, sequenced in a study of T-cell reconstitution after alpha-beta-depleted transplantation in children. Preparation of the TCRbeta library used unique molecular identifiers. Using its own MiXCR run on the PCR reads, TCRdb lists one record per CDR3 protein. The repertoire holds some 240,000 distinct CDR3 sequences, with approximately 12% as singletons. The material was PBMCs from the stem cell graft donor, obtained from the stem cell graft. The origin of the receptors is a human donor who donated a stem cell graft to a child with acute lymphoblastic leukemia.

The chain uses TRBV5-4 and TRBJ1-6, with 8 bases identical to TRBD1. CDR3 length: 17 residues. Per germline, CDR1 SGHNT and CDR2 YYREEE (reference sequence). J gave up 7 bases and V 3 bases, and 12 bases lay outside the gene matches. In DNA form, the CDR3 reads TGTGCCAGCAGCTCGGCTCGTGACAGGGGATGGAATTCACCCCTCCACTTT. This codes for CASSSARDRGWNSPLHF. The variable domain in full, completed from reference TRBV5-4 and TRBJ1-6, reads ETGVTQSPTHLIKTRGQQVTLRCSSQSGHNTVSWYQQALGQGPQFIFQYYREEENGRGNFPPRFSGLQFPNYSSELNVNALELDDSALYLCASSSARDRGWNSPLHFGNGTRLTVT.

The CDR3 region has the DNA TGTGCCAGCAATACGGGGATCTTCTTCAATCAGCCCCAGCATTTT. This encodes CASNTGIFFNQPQHF. The chain carries TRBV6-1 and TRBJ1-5; unclear D gene. The V end was cut by 7 bases, the J end by 3 bases, with 16 bases between. In germline, CDR1 is MNHNS, CDR2 SASEGT. The CDR3 is 15 amino acids.

This clonotype was seen at least ten times. The chain has TRBV28 and TRBJ2-7; D not resolved. Per the germline V gene, CDR1 is MDHEN and CDR2 is SYDVKM. The V end lost 5 bases, the J end lost 6 bases, and 8 bases lay between the germline ends. CDR3 length: 11 amino acids. For the CDR3, the DNA is TGTGCCAGCAGTACCCTCGGCGAGCAGTACTTC. This codes for CASSTLGEQYF.

In its sample, this clonotype was seen many times. The chain uses TRBV4-3 and TRBJ2-1; TRBD2 aligns across 11 bases. Trimming cost V 4 bases and J 8 bases; bases outside gene matches: 4. Germline CDR1 and CDR2: LGHNA and YSLEER. The CDR3 contains 14 residues. In DNA form, the CDR3 reads TGCGCCAGCAGCCTACTAGCGGGAGACTATGAGCAGTTCTTC. Translating it yields CASSLLAGDYEQFF.

The chain has TRBV7-2 and TRBJ2-5, with 15 bases matching TRBD2. The CDR3 sequence is 15 residues long. The V segment lost 6 bases and the J segment 5 bases; nucleotides outside the gene matches: 4. Per germline, CDR1 SGHTA and CDR2 FQGNSA. CDR3 nucleotide sequence: TGTGCCAGCAGGTGGACTAGCGGGAGGGGTGAGACCCAGTACTTC. It is translated as CASRWTSGRGETQYF.

The gene calls are TRBV7-2 and TRBJ1-1; D not certain. Trimming left V 5 bases short and J 3 bases short, with 16 bases between. CDR3 size: 15 residues. Per the germline V gene, CDR1 is SGHTA and CDR2 is FQGNSA. The CDR3 region has the DNA TGTGCCAGCAGCCCGCTAGGGTCGGCGGACACTGAAGCTTTCTTT. As protein: CASSPLGSADTEAFF.

The rearrangement joins TRBV5-1 to TRBJ1-6; tentatively, D is TRBD1 (5 bases). Trimming removed 4 bases from V and 12 bases from J, with 17 bases in between. Germline CDR1 and CDR2: SGHRS and YFSETQ. CDR3 size: 14 residues. The CDR3 loop is CASSMDNPRGPLHF. The CDR3 DNA reads as TGCGCCAGCAGCATGGACAATCCGAGGGGACCCCTCCACTTT.

The chain has TRBV5-1 and TRBJ2-7; D is undetermined. V dropped 0 bases and J dropped 5 bases, with 9 bases sitting between them. This CDR3 is built from 13 residues. The germline gives CDR1 SGHRS, CDR2 YFSETQ. The CDR3: CASSLAWGNEQYF. CDR3 bases: TGCGCCAGCAGCTTGGCCTGGGGTAACGAGCAGTACTTC.

This clonotype turned up a few times. The rearrangement links TRBV28 to TRBJ2-3, with 8 bases fitting TRBD2. The CDR3 is 15 amino acids. CDR1 is MDHEN and CDR2 is SYDVKM in the germline V gene. V trimming: 7 bases; J trimming: 3 bases; junction bases outside the gene matches: 9. Written as DNA, the CDR3 is TGTGCCAGCACGAAGGGCGGCGGGAGGACAGATACGCAGTATTTT. Encoded protein: CASTKGGGRTDTQYF.

This clonotype was seen more than once but under ten times. The V gene is TRBV12-3 or TRBV12-4, the J gene TRBJ2-5; TRBD2 matches 13 bases. V gave up 6 bases and J gave up 1 base; unmatched junction bases: 5. The CDR3 runs to 16 residues. The CDR3 sequence: CASSTLAGGLQETQYF. In DNA, the CDR3 is TGTGCCAGCAGCACACTAGCGGGAGGGCTCCAAGAGACCCAGTACTTC.

This clonotype was counted only a few times. V gene TRBV4-2 combines with J gene TRBJ2-7, with D perhaps TRBD1 or TRBD2 (6 bases each). Germline V gives CDR1 LGHNA, CDR2 YNFKEQ. The CDR3 length is 16 residues. V gave up 3 bases and J gave up 0 bases, with 15 bases separating them. DNA of the CDR3: TGTGCCAGCAGCCAGGTGGGGGGCGGCGGCTCCTACGAGCAGTACTTC. Amino acid sequence: CASSQVGGGGSYEQYF.